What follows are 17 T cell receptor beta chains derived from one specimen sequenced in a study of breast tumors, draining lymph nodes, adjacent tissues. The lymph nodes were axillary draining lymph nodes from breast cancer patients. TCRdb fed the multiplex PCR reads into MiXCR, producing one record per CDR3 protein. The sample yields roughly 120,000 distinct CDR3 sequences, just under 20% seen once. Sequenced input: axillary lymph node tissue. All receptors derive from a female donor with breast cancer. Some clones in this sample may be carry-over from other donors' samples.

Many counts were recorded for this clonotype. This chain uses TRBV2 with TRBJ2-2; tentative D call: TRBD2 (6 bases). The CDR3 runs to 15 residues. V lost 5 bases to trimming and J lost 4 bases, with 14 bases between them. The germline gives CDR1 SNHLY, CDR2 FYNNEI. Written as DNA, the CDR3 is TGTGCCAGCAGTCAAAGCGGGTGGAGCACCGGGGAGCTGTTTTTT. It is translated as CASSQSGWSTGELFF.

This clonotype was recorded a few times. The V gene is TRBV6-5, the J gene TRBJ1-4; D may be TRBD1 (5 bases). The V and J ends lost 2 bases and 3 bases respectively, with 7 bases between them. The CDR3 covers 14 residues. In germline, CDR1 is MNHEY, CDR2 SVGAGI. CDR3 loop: CASSYGGPNEKLFF. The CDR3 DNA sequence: TGTGCCAGCAGTTACGGGGGTCCTAATGAAAAACTGTTTTTT.

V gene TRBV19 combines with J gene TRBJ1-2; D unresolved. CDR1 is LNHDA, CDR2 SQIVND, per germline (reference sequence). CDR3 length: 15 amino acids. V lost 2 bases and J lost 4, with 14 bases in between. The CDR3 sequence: CASSISSAALYGYTF. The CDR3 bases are TGTGCCAGTAGTATAAGCTCCGCGGCCCTCTATGGCTACACCTTC.

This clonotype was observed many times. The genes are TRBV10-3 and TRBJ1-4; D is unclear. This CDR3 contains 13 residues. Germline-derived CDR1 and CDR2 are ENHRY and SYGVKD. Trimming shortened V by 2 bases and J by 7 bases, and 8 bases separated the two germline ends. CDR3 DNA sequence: TGTGCCATCAGTGAGCACGGGAGTGAAAAACTGTTTTTT. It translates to CAISEHGSEKLFF.

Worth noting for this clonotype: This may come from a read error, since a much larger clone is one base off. The CDR3 nucleotides are TGTGCCAGCACCGGCGGGGGGGAAGACCAGTACTTC. Its protein product is CASTGGGEDQYF. The chain joins TRBV7-8 to TRBJ2-5, with 9 bases fitting TRBD2. This CDR3 contains 12 residues. The J segment lost 10 bases and the V segment lost 7 bases, leaving 7 bases of the junction unmatched. The germline V gene has CDR1 SGHVS and CDR2 FQNEAQ.

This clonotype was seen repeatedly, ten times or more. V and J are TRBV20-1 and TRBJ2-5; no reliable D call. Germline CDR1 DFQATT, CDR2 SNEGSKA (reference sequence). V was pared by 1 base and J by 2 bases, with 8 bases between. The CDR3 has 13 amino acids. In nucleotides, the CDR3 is TGCAGTGCTAGAGGGGGAAAACAAGAGACCCAGTACTTC. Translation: CSARGGKQETQYF.

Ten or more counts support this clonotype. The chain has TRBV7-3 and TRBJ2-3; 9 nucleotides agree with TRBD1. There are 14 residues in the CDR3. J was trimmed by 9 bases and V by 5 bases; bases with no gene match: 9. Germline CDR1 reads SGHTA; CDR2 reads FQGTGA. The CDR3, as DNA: TGTGCCAGCAGCCCGCCTCAACAGGGGGCGACGCAGTATTTT. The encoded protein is CASSPPQQGATQYF. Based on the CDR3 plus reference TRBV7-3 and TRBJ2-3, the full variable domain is GAGVSQTPSNKVTEKGKYVELRCDPISGHTALYWYRQSLGQGPEFLIYFQGTGAADDSGLPNDRFFAVRPEGSVSTLKIQRTERGDSAVYLCASSPPQQGATQYFGPGTRLTVL.

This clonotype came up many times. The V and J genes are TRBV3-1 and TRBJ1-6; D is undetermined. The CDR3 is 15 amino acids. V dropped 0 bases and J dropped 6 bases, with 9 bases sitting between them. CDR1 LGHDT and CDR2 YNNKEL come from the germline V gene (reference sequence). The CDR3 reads CASSQDYYGNSPLHF. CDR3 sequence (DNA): TGTGCCAGCAGCCAAGATTACTACGGTAATTCACCCCTCCACTTT.

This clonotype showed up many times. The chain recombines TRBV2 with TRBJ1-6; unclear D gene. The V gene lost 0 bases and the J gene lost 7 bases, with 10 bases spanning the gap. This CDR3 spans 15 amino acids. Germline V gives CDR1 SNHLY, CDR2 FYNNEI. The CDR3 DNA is TGTGCCAGCAGTGAAGCAGGGCCCGGAAATTCACCCCTCCACTTT. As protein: CASSEAGPGNSPLHF.

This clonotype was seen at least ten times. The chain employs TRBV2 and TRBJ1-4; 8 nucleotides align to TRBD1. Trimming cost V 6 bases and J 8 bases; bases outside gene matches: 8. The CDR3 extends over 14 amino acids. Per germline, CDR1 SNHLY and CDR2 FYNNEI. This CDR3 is CASRTQGGGEKLFF. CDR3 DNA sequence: TGTGCCAGCAGGACACAGGGGGGAGGAGAAAAACTGTTTTTT.

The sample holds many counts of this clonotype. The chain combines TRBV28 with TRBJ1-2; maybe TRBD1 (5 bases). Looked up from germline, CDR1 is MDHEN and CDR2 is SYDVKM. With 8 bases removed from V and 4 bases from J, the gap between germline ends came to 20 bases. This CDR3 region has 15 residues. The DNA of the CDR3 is TGTGCCAGCGGGGGAACGCAGGGTGGAACCTATGGCTACACCTTC. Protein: CASGGTQGGTYGYTF.

CDR3 nucleotides: TGTGCCAGCAGCCAAGATCAGGGGGGCGGCAATCAGCCCCAGCATTTT. Translated: CASSQDQGGGNQPQHF. The chain combines TRBV3-1 with TRBJ1-5; 7 bases line up with TRBD1. The junction had 4 bases not matched to a gene; V was cut back by 0 bases and J by 2 bases. Germline CDR1 LGHDT, CDR2 YNNKEL (reference sequence). CDR3 size: 16 residues.

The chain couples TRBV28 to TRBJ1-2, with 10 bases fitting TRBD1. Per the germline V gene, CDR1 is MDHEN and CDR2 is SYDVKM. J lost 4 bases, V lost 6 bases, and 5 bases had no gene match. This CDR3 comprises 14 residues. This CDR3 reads CASSQDRGGYGYTF. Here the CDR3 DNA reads TGTGCCAGCAGCCAGGACAGGGGGGGCTATGGCTACACCTTC.

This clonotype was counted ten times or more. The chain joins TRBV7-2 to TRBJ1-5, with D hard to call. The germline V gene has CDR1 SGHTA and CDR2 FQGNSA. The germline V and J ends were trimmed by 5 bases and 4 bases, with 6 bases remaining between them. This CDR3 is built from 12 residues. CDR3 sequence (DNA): TGTGCCAGCAGCCGTCTTAATCAGCCCCAGCATTTT. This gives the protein CASSRLNQPQHF.

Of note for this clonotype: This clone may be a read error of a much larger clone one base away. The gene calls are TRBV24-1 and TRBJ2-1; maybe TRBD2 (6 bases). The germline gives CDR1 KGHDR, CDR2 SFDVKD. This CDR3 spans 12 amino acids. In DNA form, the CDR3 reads TGTGCCACCAGGGCCGGGAGTAATGAGCAGTCCTTC. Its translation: CATRAGSNEQSF.

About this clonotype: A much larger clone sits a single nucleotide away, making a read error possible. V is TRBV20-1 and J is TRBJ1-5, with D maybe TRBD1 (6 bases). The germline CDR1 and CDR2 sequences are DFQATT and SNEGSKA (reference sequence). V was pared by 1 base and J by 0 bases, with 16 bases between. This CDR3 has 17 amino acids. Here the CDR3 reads CSARVPRTEYSNQPQHF. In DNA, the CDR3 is TGCAGTGCTAGAGTTCCTCGGACAGAATATAGCAATCAGCCCCAGCATTTT.

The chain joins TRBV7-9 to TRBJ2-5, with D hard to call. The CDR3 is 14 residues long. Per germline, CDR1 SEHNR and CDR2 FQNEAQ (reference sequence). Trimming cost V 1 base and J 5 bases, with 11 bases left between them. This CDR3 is CASSLDTGRETQYF. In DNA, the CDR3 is TGTGCCAGCAGCTTAGATACCGGTAGGGAGACCCAGTACTTC.